These 27 T cell receptor beta chains were sequenced from one sample in a study of CD8 T cells in ankylosing spondylitis (dated by TCRdb to between 2016 and 2019). Library creation used 5' RACE. The data were produced on an Illumina HiSeq 2500. TCRdb trimmed the raw reads at Q25, called clones with MiXCR and kept productive beta chains. One record per CDR3 amino acid sequence lists the most common genes and DNA. Within this sample are 85,000 to 100,000 distinct CDR3 sequences, with 8.8% of them counted one time only. About 4.6% of the sample lies in the top ten. Sequenced material: blood, either unsorted or a sorted T cell fraction (not recorded which). The receptors here all came from a male donor with ankylosing spondylitis or in good health (not recorded which).

This clonotype was seen at least ten times. This sequence joins TRBV9 and TRBJ2-1; the D gene could be TRBD1 or TRBD2 (6 bases each). Trimming took off 3 bases at V and 5 bases at J, with 12 bases between the two ends. This CDR3 has 14 amino acids. From germline, CDR1 is SGDLS and CDR2 YYNGEE. The CDR3 nucleotides are TGTGCCAGCAGCGCGGAGGGGGTCAACAATGAGCAGTTCTTC. Amino acids: CASSAEGVNNEQFF.

There are many counts of this clonotype. This chain uses TRBV6-1 with TRBJ2-2; D is perhaps TRBD1 (5 bases). The CDR3 runs to 13 residues. Germline V gene data show CDR1 as MNHNS and CDR2 as SASEGT. Deletions cut 5 bases from V and 6 bases from J, with 10 bases between. The chain's CDR3 is CASSPRVAGELFF. The CDR3, as DNA: TGTGCCAGCAGTCCCAGGGTGGCCGGGGAGCTGTTTTTT.

This clonotype was seen repeatedly, ten times or more. CDR3 sequence (DNA): TGTGCCAGCAACTTACGTGGGGGCTATAATTCACCCCTCCACTTT. It is translated as CASNLRGGYNSPLHF. The V and J genes are TRBV6-2 or TRBV6-3 and TRBJ1-6; D is perhaps TRBD1 (5 bases). Trimming cost V 7 bases and J 3 bases, with 13 bases left between them. From germline, CDR1 is MNHEY and CDR2 SVGEGT. This CDR3 has 15 amino acids.

This clonotype occurred many times. The rearrangement joins TRBV20-1 to TRBJ2-5, with 9 bases matching TRBD2. V was pared by 3 bases and J by 4 bases, with 12 bases of the junction left unmatched. Germline V lookup: CDR1 DFQATT, CDR2 SNEGSKA (reference sequence). The CDR3 contains 16 residues. CDR3 residues: CSASETLRGGPETQYF. The CDR3 nucleotides are TGCAGTGCTAGCGAAACTTTGCGGGGGGGCCCAGAGACCCAGTACTTC.

This clonotype was detected many times. The chain couples TRBV6-1 to TRBJ2-3; 11 bases match TRBD1. CDR3 length: 15 amino acids. V dropped 6 bases and J dropped 3; count of bases not matched to a gene: 5. Germline-derived CDR1 and CDR2 are MNHNS and SASEGT. The DNA for the CDR3 is TGTGCCAGCAGGACCAGGGACAGGGGGACAGATACGCAGTATTTT. This codes for CASRTRDRGTDTQYF.

This clonotype was seen at least ten times. The chain combines TRBV6-4 with TRBJ1-2, with D maybe TRBD1 (5 bases). CDR1 is MRHNA, CDR2 SNTAGT, per germline. V was pared by 6 bases and J by 8 bases, with 16 bases between. CDR3 length: 13 amino acids. For the CDR3, the DNA is TGTGCCAGCAGGGCCGACAGAGACCGGGGCTACACCTTC. This encodes CASRADRDRGYTF.

In this sample, this clonotype turned up many times. The chain joins TRBV9 to TRBJ1-5; D perhaps matches TRBD1 (5 bases). CDR3 size: 13 residues. Germline-derived CDR1 and CDR2 are SGDLS and YYNGEE. V lost 3 bases, J lost 10 bases, and 14 bases lay in between. This chain's CDR3 is CASSGGSGPPQHF. The CDR3 nucleotides are TGTGCCAGCAGCGGCGGATCGGGACCCCCCCAGCATTTT.

The chain is built from TRBV21-1 and TRBJ2-6. TRBV21-1 is listed as a pseudogene. The CDR3 runs to 13 residues. CDR3 protein: CASSASGANVLTF. CDR3 bases: TGTGCCAGCAGCGCCTCTGGGGCCAACGTCCTGACTTTC.

This clonotype was found many times. The rearrangement links TRBV5-1 to TRBJ1-1; 7 bases match TRBD1. CDR1 and CDR2 from the germline V gene are SGHRS and YFSETQ. J lost 5 bases, V lost 2 bases, and 6 bases had no gene match. The CDR3 spans 14 residues. The CDR3 loop is CASSLQGSGTEAFF. CDR3 nucleotide sequence: TGCGCCAGCAGCTTACAGGGGAGTGGGACTGAAGCTTTCTTT.

This clonotype appeared many times. The V and J genes are TRBV10-3 and TRBJ2-2, with TRBD2 matching 8 bases. From germline, CDR1 is ENHRY and CDR2 SYGVKD. The CDR3 extends over 17 amino acids. J lost 6 bases, V lost 3 bases, and 12 bases had no gene match. The CDR3 DNA sequence: TGTGCCATCAGTGATTCGTTCTCCGGGGGGGCAGCCGGGGAGCTGTTTTTT. It is translated as CAISDSFSGGAAGELFF.

This clonotype was seen ten or more times. The chain joins TRBV12-3 or TRBV12-4 to TRBJ1-2; 8 nucleotides agree with TRBD1. With V trimmed by 8 bases and J by 4 bases, 9 bases remained unmatched. This CDR3 is 14 amino acids long. CDR3 sequence (DNA): TGTGCCAGCTCCAGGGGGCAGGGTATCTATGGCTACACCTTC. Amino acids: CASSRGQGIYGYTF.

This clonotype was recorded at least ten times. The V call is TRBV4-2, the J call TRBJ2-1; D not certain. CDR1 and CDR2 from the germline V gene are LGHNA and YNFKEQ. The CDR3 extends over 12 amino acids. V lost 5 bases and J 5 bases, leaving 7 bases between the germline ends. Written as DNA, the CDR3 is TGTGCCAGCAGCTTCGTTAACAATGAGCAGTTCTTC. It is translated as CASSFVNNEQFF.

This clonotype was picked up many times. The chain carries TRBV24-1 and TRBJ2-3; TRBD2 might be the D (5 bases). CDR1 and CDR2 from the germline V gene are KGHDR and SFDVKD. CDR3 length equals 16 residues. The ends were cut back, 0 bases at V and 4 bases at J, with 13 bases in the middle. This chain's CDR3 is CATSDLSGFSPDTQYF. Written as DNA, the CDR3 is TGTGCCACCAGTGATTTGAGCGGTTTCTCGCCAGATACGCAGTATTTT.

This clonotype appeared many times. The J gene is TRBJ1-5, the V gene TRBV28, with D perhaps TRBD1 (6 bases). Germline V gives CDR1 MDHEN, CDR2 SYDVKM. Trimming removed 4 bases from V and 6 bases from J, with 22 bases in between. The CDR3 loop spans 17 amino acids. The CDR3 DNA follows: TGTGCCAGCAGTTCCCCGACCTCAGGGGTACTAGGTCAGCCCCAGCATTTT. Translating it yields CASSSPTSGVLGQPQHF.

This clonotype showed up just a few times. One end of the junction does not line up with germline, which may come from a read error. The chain joins TRBV7-7 to TRBJ2-5; tentative D call: TRBD2 (6 bases). CDR3 length: 15 amino acids. In germline, CDR1 is SSHAT, CDR2 FNYEAQ (reference sequence). CDR3 sequence (DNA): TGTGCTAGCAGCCCTTCGCCCAGCGGGCAAGAGACCCAGTACTTC. Amino acid sequence: CASSPSPSGQETQYF.

The gene calls are TRBV7-2 and TRBJ2-4; a possible D gene is TRBD1 (7 bases). The length of the CDR3 is 15 residues. Trimming removed 4 bases from V and 9 bases from J, with 19 bases in between. Germline loops: CDR1 SGHTA, CDR2 FQGNSA. DNA of the CDR3: TGTGCCAGCAGCTCCTCAGGAGGGGGCGCGCGCATTCAGTACTTC. It translates to CASSSSGGGARIQYF.

This clonotype was recorded at least ten times. This chain connects TRBV27 to TRBJ2-7; the D gene is possibly TRBD1 (6 bases). The CDR3 covers 15 residues. CDR1 and CDR2 (germline): MNHEY, SMNVEV (reference sequence). The V and J ends lost 3 bases and 4 bases respectively, with 16 bases between them. The CDR3 coding sequence is TGTGCCAGCAGTTTCGGATCAGGGGCGGAGTACGAGCAGTACTTC. It encodes CASSFGSGAEYEQYF.

The table lists this clonotype with many counts. The chain couples TRBV5-6 to TRBJ2-3; 10 nucleotides align to TRBD2. J was trimmed by 4 bases and V by 7 bases; bases with no gene match: 6. This CDR3 spans 14 amino acids. In germline, CDR1 is SGHDT, CDR2 YYEEEE. The CDR3 DNA is TGTGCCAGCGGATGGGGACTAGCGTCAGATACGCAGTATTTT. Protein: CASGWGLASDTQYF. Supplemented by reference TRBV5-6 and TRBJ2-3, the full variable domain reads DAGVTQSPTHLIKTRGQQVTLRCSPKSGHDTVSWYQQALGQGPQFIFQYYEEEERQRGNFPDRFSGHQFPNYSSELNVNALLLGDSALYLCASGWGLASDTQYFGPGTRLTVL.

This clonotype came up many times. One end of the junction fails to match germline, which may point to a read error. The J gene is TRBJ1-2, the V gene TRBV28; a possible D gene is TRBD1 (5 bases). Per the germline V gene, CDR1 is MDHEN and CDR2 is SYDVKM. This CDR3 has 16 amino acids. The CDR3 bases are TGTGCCAGCAGACTTTTAAACCGAGGGGCTAACGATGGCTACACCTTC. It specifies CASRLLNRGANDGYTF.

The table lists this clonotype with many counts. The J gene is TRBJ2-2, the V gene TRBV15; the match to TRBD2 covers 11 bases. This CDR3 region has 15 residues. V gave up 3 bases and J gave up 6 bases; unmatched junction bases: 3. CDR1 LNHNV and CDR2 YYDKDF come from the germline V gene (reference sequence). The DNA for the CDR3 is TGTGCCACCAGCAGTAGCGGGGGGGCTTCCGGGGAGCTGTTTTTT. Its translation: CATSSSGGASGELFF.

Turning to this clonotype: It may be a read error: a sequence one base away is much more abundant. The CDR3 protein is CVSSPQGVYGYTF. In DNA form, the CDR3 reads TGTGTCAGCAGCCCACAGGGCGTCTATGGCTACACCTTC. This rearrangement joins TRBV6-6 to TRBJ1-2; a weak D match, TRBD1 (6 bases). CDR1 is MNHNY and CDR2 is SVGAGI in the germline V gene (reference sequence). The CDR3 contains 13 residues.

At least ten counts were recorded for this clonotype. This chain connects TRBV7-6 to TRBJ2-3, with TRBD2 matching over 12 bases. The CDR3 covers 17 residues. After removal of 5 bases from V and 2 bases from J, the junction contained 8 bases not matched to a gene. Germline V CDR1 and CDR2: SGHVS, FNYEAQ. Here the CDR3 DNA reads TGTGCCAGCAGCGCCCAGACTAGCGGGGGAATCACAGATACGCAGTATTTT. This encodes CASSAQTSGGITDTQYF. The whole variable domain, remainder taken from reference TRBV7-6 and TRBJ2-3, is GAGVSQSPRYKVTKRGQDVALRCDPISGHVSLYWYRQALGQGPEFLTYFNYEAQQDKSGLPNDRFSAERPEGSISTLTIQRTEQRDSAMYRCASSAQTSGGITDTQYFGPGTRLTVL.

This clonotype occurred many times. This chain connects TRBV3-1 to TRBJ2-7; D is perhaps TRBD1 (8 bases). V dropped 5 bases and J dropped 4 bases, with 21 bases sitting between them. Germline values: CDR1 LGHDT, CDR2 YNNKEL (reference sequence). The CDR3 has 16 amino acids. The CDR3 protein is CASSSNRGGPGYEQYF. The CDR3 nucleotides are TGTGCCAGCAGCTCTAACAGGGGGGGCCCTGGGTACGAGCAGTACTTC.

This clonotype was picked up many times. The chain has TRBV7-2 and TRBJ2-7, with D maybe TRBD2 (5 bases). CDR3 length: 14 residues. Germline V gene sequence: CDR1 SGHTA, CDR2 FQGNSA. V lost 3 bases to trimming and J lost 2 bases, with 11 bases between them. In DNA form, the CDR3 reads TGTGCCAGCAGCTTCGTCGCCGGGGCCTACGAGCAGTACTTC. Amino acids: CASSFVAGAYEQYF.

This clonotype was seen many times. The rearrangement joins TRBV5-1 to TRBJ2-7; the match to TRBD1 covers 7 bases. This CDR3 region has 14 residues. V lost 4 bases and J lost 3; bases outside the gene matches: 7. Per germline, CDR1 SGHRS and CDR2 YFSETQ. The CDR3 sequence: CASSQTDRFYEQYF. The CDR3 region has the DNA TGCGCCAGCAGCCAGACGGACAGGTTCTACGAGCAGTACTTC. The full variable domain, with the rest looked up from reference TRBV5-1 and TRBJ2-7, is KAGVTQTPRYLIKTRGQQVTLSCSPISGHRSVSWYQQTPGQGLQFLFEYFSETQRNKGNFPGRFSGRQFSNSRSEMNVSTLELGDSALYLCASSQTDRFYEQYFGPGTRLTVT.

The table lists this clonotype with a few counts. The chain links TRBV29-1 to TRBJ2-3, with D perhaps matching TRBD1 or TRBD2 (6 bases each). The CDR3 totals 13 residues. Per germline, CDR1 SQVTM and CDR2 ANQGSEA. Trimming cost V 7 bases and J 2 bases, with 13 bases left between them. The CDR3 sequence: CSASGGPTDTQYF. The CDR3 nucleotides are TGCAGCGCTTCCGGGGGCCCCACAGATACGCAGTATTTT.

This clonotype appeared many times. The CDR3 DNA follows: TGCGCCAGCGGTTGGGGACTAGCGGGAGGCACAGATACGCAGTATTTT. Protein sequence: CASGWGLAGGTDTQYF. This chain joins TRBV5-1 and TRBJ2-3; 14 bases line up with TRBD2. The CDR3 covers 16 residues. Germline V lookup: CDR1 SGHRS, CDR2 YFSETQ. The junction had 5 bases not matched to a gene; V was cut back by 7 bases and J by 1 base.